This T cell receptor (beta chain) is from a study of shared clonotypes between healthy human individuals. V lost 6 bases to trimming and J lost 0 bases, with 12 bases between them. Germline values: CDR1 MDHEN, CDR2 SYDVKM. The CDR3 sequence is 15 residues long. Ten immunoSEQ deep assay plates were used to sequence unsorted PBMC DNA. In the original processing: There were no quality scores in the junction-only immunoSEQ sequences, so filtering differed. Assay used: immunoSEQ multiplex PCR; TCRdb lists only in-frame clones, some missing. D and trimming were read from the DNA, whereas the V and J calls and clone size are those reported in that table. The sample has 490,000 or so clones, around 80% seen once. All donors qualified as healthy HIV-negative adults and had experienced no recent acute infections or vaccinations. Caucasian adults residing in Nashville, Tennessee made up all the donors.

The chain recombines TRBV28 with TRBJ2-1; D is possibly TRBD2 (5 bases). This TCR came from a woman aged 40 to 49 in good health. Some clones in this sample may be carry-over from other donors' samples. The source material was PBMCs. The CDR3: CASSQLGNSYNEQFF. DNA of the CDR3: TGTGCCAGCAGCCAACTAGGGAACTCCTACAATGAGCAGTTCTTC.